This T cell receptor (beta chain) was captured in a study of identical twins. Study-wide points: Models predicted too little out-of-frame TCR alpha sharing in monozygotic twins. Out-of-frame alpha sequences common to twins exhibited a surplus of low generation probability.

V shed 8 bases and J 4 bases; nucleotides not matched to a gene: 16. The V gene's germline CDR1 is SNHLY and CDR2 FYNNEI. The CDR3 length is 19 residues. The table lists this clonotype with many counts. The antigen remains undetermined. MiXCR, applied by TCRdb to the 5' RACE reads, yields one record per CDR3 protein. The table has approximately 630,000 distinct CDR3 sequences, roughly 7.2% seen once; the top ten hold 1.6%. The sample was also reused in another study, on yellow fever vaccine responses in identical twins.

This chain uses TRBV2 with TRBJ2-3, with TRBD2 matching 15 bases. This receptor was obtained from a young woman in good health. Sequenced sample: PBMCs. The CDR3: CASGQVTARTSGRADTQYF. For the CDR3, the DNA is TGTGCCAGCGGACAAGTGACCGCTAGGACTAGCGGGAGGGCAGATACGCAGTATTTT. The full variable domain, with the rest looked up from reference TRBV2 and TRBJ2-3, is EPEVTQTPSHQVTQMGQEVILRCVPISNHLYFYWYRQILGQKVEFLVSFYNNEISEKSEIFDDQFSVERPDGSNFTLKIRSTKLEDSAMYFCASGQVTARTSGRADTQYFGPGTRLTVL.